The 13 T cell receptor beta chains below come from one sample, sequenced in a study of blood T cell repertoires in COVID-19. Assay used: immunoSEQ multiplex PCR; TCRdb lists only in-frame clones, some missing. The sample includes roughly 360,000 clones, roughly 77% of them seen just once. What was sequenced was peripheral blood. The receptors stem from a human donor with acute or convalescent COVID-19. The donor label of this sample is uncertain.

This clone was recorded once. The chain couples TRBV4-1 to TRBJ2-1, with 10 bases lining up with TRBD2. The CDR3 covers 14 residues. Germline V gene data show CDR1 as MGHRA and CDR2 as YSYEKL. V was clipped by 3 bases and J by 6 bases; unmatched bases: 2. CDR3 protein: CASSHGLAANEQFF. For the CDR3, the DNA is TGCGCCAGCAGCCACGGACTAGCGGCCAATGAGCAGTTCTTC.

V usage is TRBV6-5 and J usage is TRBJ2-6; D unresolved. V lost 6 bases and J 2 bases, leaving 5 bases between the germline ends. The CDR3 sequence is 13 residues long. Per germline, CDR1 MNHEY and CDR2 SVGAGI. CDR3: CASSSPGANVLTF. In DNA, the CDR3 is TGTGCCAGCAGCTCCCCTGGGGCCAACGTCCTGACTTTC.

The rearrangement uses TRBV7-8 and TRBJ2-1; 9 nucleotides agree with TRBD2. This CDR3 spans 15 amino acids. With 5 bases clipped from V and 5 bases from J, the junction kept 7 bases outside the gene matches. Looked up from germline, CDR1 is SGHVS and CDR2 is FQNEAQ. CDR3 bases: TGTGCCAGCAGCCCGAGGACTAGCGCAGACAATGAGCAGTTCTTC. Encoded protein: CASSPRTSADNEQFF.

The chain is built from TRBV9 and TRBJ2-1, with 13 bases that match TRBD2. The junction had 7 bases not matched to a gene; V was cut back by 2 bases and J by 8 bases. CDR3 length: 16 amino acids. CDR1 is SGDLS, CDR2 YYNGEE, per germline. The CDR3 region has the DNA TGTGCCAGCAGCGTCACTAGCGGGGGGGCTTTGGATGAGCAGTTCTTC. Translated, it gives CASSVTSGGALDEQFF.

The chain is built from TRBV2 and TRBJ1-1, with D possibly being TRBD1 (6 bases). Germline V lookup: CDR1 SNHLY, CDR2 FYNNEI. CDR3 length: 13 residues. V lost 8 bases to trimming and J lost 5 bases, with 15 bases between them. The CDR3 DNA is TGTGCCAGCCAACAGGGATTCAGGACTGAAGCTTTCTTT. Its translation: CASQQGFRTEAFF.

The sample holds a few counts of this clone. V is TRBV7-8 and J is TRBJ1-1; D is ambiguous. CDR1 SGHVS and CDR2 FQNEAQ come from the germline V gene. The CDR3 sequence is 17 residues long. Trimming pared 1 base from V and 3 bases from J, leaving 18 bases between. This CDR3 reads CASSLVVGLSTDTEAFF. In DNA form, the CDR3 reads TGTGCCAGCAGCTTAGTGGTTGGTTTGTCCACAGACACTGAAGCTTTCTTT.

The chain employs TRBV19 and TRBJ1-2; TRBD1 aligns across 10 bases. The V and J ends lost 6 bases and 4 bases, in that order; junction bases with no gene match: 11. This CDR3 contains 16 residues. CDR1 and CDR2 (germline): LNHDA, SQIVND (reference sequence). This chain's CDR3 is CASSLGQGRNIYGYTF. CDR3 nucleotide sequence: TGTGCCAGTAGCTTGGGACAGGGGCGGAACATCTATGGCTACACCTTC.

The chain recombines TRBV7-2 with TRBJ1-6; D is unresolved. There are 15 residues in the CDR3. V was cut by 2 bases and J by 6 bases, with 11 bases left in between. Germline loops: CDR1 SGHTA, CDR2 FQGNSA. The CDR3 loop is CASSLRGFGNSPLHF. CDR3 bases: TGTGCCAGCAGCTTAAGAGGTTTTGGTAATTCACCCCTCCACTTT. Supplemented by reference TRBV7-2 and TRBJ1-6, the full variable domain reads GAGVSQSPSNKVTEKGKDVELRCDPISGHTALYWYRQSLGQGLEFLIYFQGNSAPDKSGLPSDRFSAERTGGSVSTLTIQRTQQEDSAVYLCASSLRGFGNSPLHFGNGTRLTVT.

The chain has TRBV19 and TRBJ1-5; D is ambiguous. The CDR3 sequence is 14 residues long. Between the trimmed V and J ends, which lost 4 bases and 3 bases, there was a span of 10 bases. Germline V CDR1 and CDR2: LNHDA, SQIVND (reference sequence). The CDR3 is CASSTRQTNQPQHF. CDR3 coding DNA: TGTGCCAGTAGTACCCGACAAACCAATCAGCCCCAGCATTTT.

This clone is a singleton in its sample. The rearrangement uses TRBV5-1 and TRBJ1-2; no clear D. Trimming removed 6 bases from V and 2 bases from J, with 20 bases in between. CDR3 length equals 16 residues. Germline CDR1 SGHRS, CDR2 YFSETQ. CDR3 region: CASTRTGMGANYGYTF. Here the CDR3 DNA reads TGCGCCAGCACCCGAACCGGAATGGGAGCAAACTATGGCTACACCTTC.

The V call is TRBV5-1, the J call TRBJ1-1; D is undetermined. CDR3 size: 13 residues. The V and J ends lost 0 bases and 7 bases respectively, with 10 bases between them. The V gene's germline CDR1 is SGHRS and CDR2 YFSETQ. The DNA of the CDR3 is TGCGCCAGCAGCTTGGACGTTCGGGGTGAAGCTTTCTTT. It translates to CASSLDVRGEAFF.

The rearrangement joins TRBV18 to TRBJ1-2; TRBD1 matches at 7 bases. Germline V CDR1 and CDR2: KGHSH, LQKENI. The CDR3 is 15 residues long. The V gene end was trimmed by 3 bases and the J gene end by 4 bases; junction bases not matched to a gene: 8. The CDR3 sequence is CASSPGTANIYGYTF. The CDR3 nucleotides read TGTGCCAGCTCACCTGGGACAGCGAATATCTATGGCTACACCTTC.

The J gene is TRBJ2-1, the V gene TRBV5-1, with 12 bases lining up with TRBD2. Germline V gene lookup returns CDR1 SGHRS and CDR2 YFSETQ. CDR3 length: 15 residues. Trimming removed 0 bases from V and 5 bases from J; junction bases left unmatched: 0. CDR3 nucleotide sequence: TGCGCCAGCAGCTTGGGACTAGCGGGGGACAATGAGCAGTTCTTC. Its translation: CASSLGLAGDNEQFF.